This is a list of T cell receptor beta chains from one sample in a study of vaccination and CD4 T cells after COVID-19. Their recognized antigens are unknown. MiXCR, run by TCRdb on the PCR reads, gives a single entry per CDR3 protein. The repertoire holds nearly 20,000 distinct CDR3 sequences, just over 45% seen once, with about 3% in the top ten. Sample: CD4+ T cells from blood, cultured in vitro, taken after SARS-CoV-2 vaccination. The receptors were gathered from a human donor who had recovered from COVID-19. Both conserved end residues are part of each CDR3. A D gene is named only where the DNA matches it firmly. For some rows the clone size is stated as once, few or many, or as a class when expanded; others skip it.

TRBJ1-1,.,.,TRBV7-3,CASSLIGTGENTEAFF,TGTGCCAGCAGCTTAATTGGCACGGGAGAGAACACTGAAGCTTTCTTT
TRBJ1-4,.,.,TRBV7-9,CASSAQGRGEKLFF,TGTGCCAGCAGCGCTCAGGGACGGGGCGAAAAACTGTTTTTT
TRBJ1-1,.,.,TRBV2,CASSESRPGAFF,TGTGCCAGCAGTGAATCCAGGCCGGGGGCTTTCTTT
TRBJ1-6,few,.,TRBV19,CASSPGISPLHF,TGTGCCAGTAGTCCCGGGATTTCACCCCTCCACTTT
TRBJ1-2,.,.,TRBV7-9,CASRSEGKQANYGYTF,TGTGCCAGCAGATCTGAGGGAAAGCAAGCTAACTATGGCTACACCTTC
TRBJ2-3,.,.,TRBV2,CASSLLQKLTDTQYF,TGTGCCAGCAGCCTCCTACAAAAACTCACAGATACGCAGTATTTT
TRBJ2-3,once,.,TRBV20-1,CSAPSPIGRTDTQYF,TGCAGTGCTCCGAGCCCTATAGGGCGCACAGATACGCAGTATTTT
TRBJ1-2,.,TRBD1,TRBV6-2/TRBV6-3,CASSRPGQVNYGYTF,TGTGCCAGCAGTCGCCCGGGACAGGTCAACTATGGCTACACCTTC
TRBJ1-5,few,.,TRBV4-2,CASSQNLGRINQPQHF,TGTGCCAGCAGCCAGAACCTGGGACGGATAAATCAGCCCCAGCATTTT
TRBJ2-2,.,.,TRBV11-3,CASSPRTGELFF,TGTGCCAGCAGCCCCCGGACCGGGGAGCTGTTTTTT
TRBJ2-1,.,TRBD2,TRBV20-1,CSAQAGSSYNEQFF,TGCAGTGCCCAAGCGGGATCGTCCTACAATGAGCAGTTCTTC
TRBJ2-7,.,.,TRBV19,CASSRDRGSEQYF,TGTGCCAGTAGTCGGGATAGGGGTAGCGAGCAGTACTTC
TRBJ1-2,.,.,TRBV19,CASSGRGRGYTF,TGTGCCAGTAGTGGAAGGGGACGTGGCTACACCTTC
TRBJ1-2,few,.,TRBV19,CASSTGGGYTF,TGTGCTTCTAGCACCGGGGGCGGCTACACCTTC
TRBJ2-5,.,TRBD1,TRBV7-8,CASSLGRGQGYQETQYF,TGTGCCAGCAGCTTAGGGCGGGGACAGGGATACCAAGAGACCCAGTACTTC
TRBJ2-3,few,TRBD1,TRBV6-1,CASSTRDRADTQYF,TGTGCCAGCAGTACCCGGGACAGGGCAGATACGCAGTATTTT
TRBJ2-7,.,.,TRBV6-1,CASRGGGEQYF,TGTGCCAGCAGAGGGGGTGGCGAGCAGTACTTC
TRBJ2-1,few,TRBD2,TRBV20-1,CSARDYSGRINEQFF,TGCAGTGCTAGGGATTACAGCGGGAGAATCAATGAGCAGTTCTTC
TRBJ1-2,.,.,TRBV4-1,CASSPAGANGYTF,TGCGCCAGCAGCCCGGCAGGGGCGAATGGCTACACCTTC
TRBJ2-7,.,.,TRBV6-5,CASSYSKVLSGPGYEQYF,TGTGCCAGCAGTTACTCGAAAGTCCTGTCCGGGCCGGGCTACGAGCAGTACTTC
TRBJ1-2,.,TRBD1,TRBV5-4,CASSGGGIGLYGYTF,TGTGCCAGCAGCGGAGGGGGCATAGGATTGTATGGCTACACCTTC
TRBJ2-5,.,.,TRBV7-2,CASSLVVRAETQYF,TGTGCCAGCAGCTTAGTTGTCAGGGCAGAGACCCAGTACTTC
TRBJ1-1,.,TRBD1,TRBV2,CASRGQAVNTEAFF,TGTGCCAGCAGAGGACAGGCCGTAAACACTGAAGCTTTCTTT
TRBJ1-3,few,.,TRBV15,CATSRAKMAANSGNTIYF,TGTGCCACCAGCAGAGCCAAAATGGCTGCGAACTCTGGAAACACCATATATTTT
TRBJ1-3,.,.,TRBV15,CATSRVGVTGNTIYF,TGTGCCACCAGCAGAGTAGGGGTAACTGGAAACACCATATATTTT
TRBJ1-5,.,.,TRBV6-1,CASSLVAGPSNQPQHF,TGTGCCAGCAGCCTAGTCGCGGGGCCCAGCAATCAGCCCCAGCATTTT
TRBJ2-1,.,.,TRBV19,CASTSRYNEQFF,TGTGCCAGTACCTCTAGGTACAATGAGCAGTTCTTC
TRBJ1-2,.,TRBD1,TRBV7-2,CASSLFWGQGSGYTF,TGTGCCAGCAGCTTATTTTGGGGACAGGGCAGCGGCTACACCTTC
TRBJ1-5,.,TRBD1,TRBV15,CATRPTGGSNQPQHF,TGTGCCACCAGGCCCACAGGGGGAAGCAATCAGCCCCAGCATTTT
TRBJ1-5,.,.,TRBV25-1,CASSEFARGKPQHF,TGTGCCAGCAGTGAATTCGCTCGAGGAAAGCCCCAGCATTTT
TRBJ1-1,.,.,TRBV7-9,CASSSPHLNTEAFF,TGTGCCAGCAGCTCGCCTCACCTGAACACTGAAGCTTTCTTT
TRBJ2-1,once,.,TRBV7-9,CASSVSRHEQFF,TGTGCCAGCAGCGTCTCTAGACATGAGCAGTTCTTC
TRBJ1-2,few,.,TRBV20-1,CSARGTVNNYGYTF,TGCAGTGCTCGAGGGACCGTCAATAACTATGGCTACACCTTC
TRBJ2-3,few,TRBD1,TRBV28,CASTRLRQGGTDTQYF,TGTGCCAGCACGCGGTTAAGACAGGGGGGTACAGATACGCAGTATTTT
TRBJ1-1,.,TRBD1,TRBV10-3,CAISGVQGDTEAFF,TGTGCCATCAGTGGGGTACAGGGGGACACTGAAGCTTTCTTT
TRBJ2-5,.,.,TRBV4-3,CASSQDLGGDFETQYF,TGCGCCAGCAGCCAAGACCTCGGGGGTGATTTTGAGACCCAGTACTTC
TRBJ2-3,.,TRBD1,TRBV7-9,CASSLGVDREHTDTQYF,TGTGCCAGCAGCTTAGGGGTGGACAGGGAACACACAGATACGCAGTATTTT